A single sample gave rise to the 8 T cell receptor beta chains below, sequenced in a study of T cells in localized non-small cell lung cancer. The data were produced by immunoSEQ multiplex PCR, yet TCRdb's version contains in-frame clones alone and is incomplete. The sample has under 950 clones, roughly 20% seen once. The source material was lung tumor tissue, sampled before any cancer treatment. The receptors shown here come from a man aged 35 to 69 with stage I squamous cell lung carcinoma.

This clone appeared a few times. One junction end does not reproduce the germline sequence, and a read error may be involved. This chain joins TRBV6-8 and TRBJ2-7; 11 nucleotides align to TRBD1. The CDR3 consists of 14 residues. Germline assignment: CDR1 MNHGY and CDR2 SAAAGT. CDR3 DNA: TGTGCCATCAGTGGACAGGGGGCCTCCTACGAGCAGTACTTC. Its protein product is CAISGQGASYEQYF.

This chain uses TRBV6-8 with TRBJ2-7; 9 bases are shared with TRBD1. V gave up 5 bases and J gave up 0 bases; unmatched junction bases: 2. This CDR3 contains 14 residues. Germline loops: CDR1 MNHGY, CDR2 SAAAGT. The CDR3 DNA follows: TGTGCCAGCAGTCGACAGGGGGGCTCCTACGAGCAGTACTTC. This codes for CASSRQGGSYEQYF.

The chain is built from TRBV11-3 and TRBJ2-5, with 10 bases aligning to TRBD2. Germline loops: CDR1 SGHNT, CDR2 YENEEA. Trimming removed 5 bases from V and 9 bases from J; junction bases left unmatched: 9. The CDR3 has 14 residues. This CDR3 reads CASSHPGTSEAQYF. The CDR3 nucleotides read TGTGCCAGCAGCCACCCCGGGACTAGCGAGGCCCAGTACTTC.

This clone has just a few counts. The CDR3 DNA is TGTGCCAGTAGTACAACAGGGTTGGCTAATGAAAAACTGTTTTTT. This gives the protein CASSTTGLANEKLFF. J is TRBJ1-4 and V is TRBV19; tentatively, D is TRBD1 (6 bases). CDR1 is LNHDA, CDR2 SQIVND, per germline (reference sequence). CDR3 length: 15 amino acids. The V end lost 4 bases, the J end lost 3 bases, and 12 bases lay between the germline ends.

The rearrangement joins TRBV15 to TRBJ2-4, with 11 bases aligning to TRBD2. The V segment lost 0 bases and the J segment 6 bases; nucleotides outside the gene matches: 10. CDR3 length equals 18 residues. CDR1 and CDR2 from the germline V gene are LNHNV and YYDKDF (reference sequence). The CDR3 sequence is CATSREVLASGGLNIQYF. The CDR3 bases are TGTGCCACCAGCAGAGAAGTCTTGGCTAGCGGGGGGTTAAACATTCAGTACTTC.

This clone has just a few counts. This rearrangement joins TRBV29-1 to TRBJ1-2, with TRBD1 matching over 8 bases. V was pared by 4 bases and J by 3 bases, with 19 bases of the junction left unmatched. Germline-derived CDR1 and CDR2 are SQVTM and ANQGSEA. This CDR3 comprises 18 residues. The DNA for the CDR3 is TGCAGCGTTGGTTTGCGATTACCAAGCAGGGGGCTAGACTATGGCTACACCTTC. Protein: CSVGLRLPSRGLDYGYTF.

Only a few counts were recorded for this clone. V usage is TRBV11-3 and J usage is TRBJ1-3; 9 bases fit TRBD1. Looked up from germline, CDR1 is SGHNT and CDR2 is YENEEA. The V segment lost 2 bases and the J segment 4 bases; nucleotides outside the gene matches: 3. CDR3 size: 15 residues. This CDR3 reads CASSLTGGAGNTIYF. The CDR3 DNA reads TGTGCCAGCAGCTTAACAGGGGGCGCCGGAAACACCATATATTTT.

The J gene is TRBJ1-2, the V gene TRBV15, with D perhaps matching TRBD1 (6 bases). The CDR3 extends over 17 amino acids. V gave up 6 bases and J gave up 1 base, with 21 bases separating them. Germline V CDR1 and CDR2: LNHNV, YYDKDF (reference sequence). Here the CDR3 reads CATRSRGTKPDNYGYTF. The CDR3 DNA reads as TGTGCCACCAGAAGCAGGGGAACCAAGCCGGATAACTATGGCTACACCTTC.